Given below is one T cell receptor (beta chain) in context. Its antigen is as yet unknown. Trimming took off 4 bases at V and 7 bases at J, with 17 bases between the two ends. The CDR3 covers 15 residues. These data originate in a study of tumor-infiltrating lymphocytes in primary liver carcinoma. Study-wide results and limits: Whereas tumor region pairs overlapped more, tumor-adjacent and tumor-blood pairs overlapped less.

Total RNA (roughly 530 ng) served as template for TCR beta cDNA synthesis primed by a constant-region primer. It was through three nested multiplex PCR rounds of slightly modified ARM-PCR that TCR beta libraries arose. TRBV1-TRBV30 forward and Cbeta reverse primers drove the first two roughly 10-cycle rounds. TCRdb re-called the multiplex PCR reads with MiXCR, one entry per CDR3 protein. The table shows 90,000 to 150,000 distinct CDR3 sequences, with about two thirds occurring only once. Scientists recovered RNA and DNA together from around 20-30 mg of unsorted bulk tissue. The source material was tumor-adjacent normal liver tissue. This receptor was obtained from a woman aged 55 to 70 with primary liver carcinoma and hepatitis B virus infection. The V gene is TRBV12-3 or TRBV12-4, the J gene TRBJ1-3; no firm D call. The CDR3, as DNA: TGTGCCAGCAGTTCCCGGACGGCCTCGGGGAACACCATATATTTT. It encodes CASSSRTASGNTIYF.